This is a list of T cell receptor beta chains from one sample in a study of cytomegalovirus exposure and HLA in healthy donors. Only in-frame clones appear in the TCRdb table, and some are missing; sequencing was by immunoSEQ multiplex PCR. This sample carries 55,000 to 75,000 clones, about 94% of them seen once, and the ten largest clones take 4% to 5.5%. The sample taken for sequencing was PBMCs. The receptors were sampled from a man younger than 30 in good health and CMV-seropositive. CDR3s include the opening cysteine and the closing phenylalanine or tryptophan. The D gene is left open where the match is weak. Only some rows state a clone size, as once, few, many or a class for expanded clones.

j_gene: TRBJ2-5
abundance: -
v_gene: TRBV6-1
d_gene: TRBD2
CDR3aa: CASSELAGGQETQYF
CDR3nt: TGTGCCAGCAGTGAACTAGCGGGGGGGCAAGAGACCCAGTACTTC

j_gene: TRBJ2-3
abundance: -
v_gene: TRBV6-5
d_gene: -
CDR3aa: CASSYSGGTDTQYF
CDR3nt: TGTGCCAGCAGTTACTCAGGGGGCACAGATACGCAGTATTTT

j_gene: TRBJ1-1
abundance: -
v_gene: TRBV6-5
d_gene: TRBD1
CDR3aa: CASSYHRGMNTEAFF
CDR3nt: TGTGCCAGCAGTTACCACAGGGGAATGAACACTGAAGCTTTCTTT

j_gene: TRBJ2-5
abundance: -
v_gene: TRBV29-1
d_gene: -
CDR3aa: CSASADWNMGRDQYF
CDR3nt: TGCAGCGCCAGCGCGGACTGGAACATGGGAAGAGACCAGTACTTC

j_gene: TRBJ1-4
abundance: -
v_gene: TRBV19
d_gene: -
CDR3aa: CASSMEWAEKLFF
CDR3nt: TGTGCCAGTAGTATGGAATGGGCTGAAAAACTGTTTTTT

j_gene: TRBJ2-4
abundance: -
v_gene: TRBV13
d_gene: -
CDR3aa: CASSLEPQGGQAGNIQYF
CDR3nt: TGTGCCAGCAGCTTAGAACCGCAGGGGGGTCAAGCCGGAAACATTCAGTACTTC

j_gene: TRBJ2-7
abundance: -
v_gene: TRBV19
d_gene: TRBD1
CDR3aa: CASRDLRTGGLSEQYF
CDR3nt: TGTGCCAGTAGGGACCTTAGGACAGGGGGCCTCTCCGAGCAGTACTTC

j_gene: TRBJ1-4
abundance: -
v_gene: TRBV11-2
d_gene: -
CDR3aa: CASSLGGEKLFF
CDR3nt: TGTGCCAGCAGCTTAGGCGGCGAAAAACTGTTTTTT

j_gene: TRBJ2-1
abundance: -
v_gene: TRBV7-6
d_gene: -
CDR3aa: CASSLEGDGYNEQFF
CDR3nt: TGTGCCAGCAGCTTGGAGGGTGATGGATACAATGAGCAGTTCTTC

j_gene: TRBJ2-5
abundance: -
v_gene: TRBV29-1
d_gene: -
CDR3aa: CSVDRASQETQYF
CDR3nt: TGCAGCGTTGATAGAGCGTCGCAAGAGACCCAGTACTTC

j_gene: TRBJ2-1
abundance: -
v_gene: TRBV9
d_gene: -
CDR3aa: CASSAVGEALYNEQFF
CDR3nt: TGTGCCAGCAGCGCAGTAGGGGAGGCCTTATACAATGAGCAGTTCTTC

j_gene: TRBJ2-2
abundance: -
v_gene: TRBV4-3
d_gene: -
CDR3aa: CASSQDGARDRTGELFF
CDR3nt: TGCGCCAGCAGCCAAGATGGGGCCAGGGATCGCACCGGGGAGCTGTTTTTT

j_gene: TRBJ2-1
abundance: -
v_gene: TRBV27
d_gene: TRBD2
CDR3aa: CASSLVGGRRDEQFF
CDR3nt: TGTGCCAGCAGTTTAGTGGGCGGGAGGCGAGATGAGCAGTTCTTC

j_gene: TRBJ1-5
abundance: -
v_gene: TRBV28
d_gene: TRBD1
CDR3aa: CASSLRGRQPQHF
CDR3nt: TGTGCCAGCAGTTTAAGGGGGCGTCAGCCCCAGCATTTT

j_gene: TRBJ2-2
abundance: -
v_gene: TRBV5-4
d_gene: TRBD2
CDR3aa: CASSWDYATGELFF
CDR3nt: TGTGCCAGCAGCTGGGACTATGCCACCGGGGAGCTGTTTTTT

j_gene: TRBJ2-5
abundance: -
v_gene: TRBV4-3
d_gene: -
CDR3aa: CASSQSYREETQYF
CDR3nt: TGCGCCAGCAGCCAATCCTACAGGGAAGAGACCCAGTACTTC

j_gene: TRBJ2-2
abundance: -
v_gene: TRBV30
d_gene: -
CDR3aa: CAWIKGGGVLTGELFF
CDR3nt: TGTGCCTGGATCAAAGGGGGAGGGGTGTTAACCGGGGAGCTGTTTTTT

j_gene: TRBJ2-1
abundance: -
v_gene: TRBV19
d_gene: TRBD2
CDR3aa: CASSIGAGGGSAEFF
CDR3nt: TGTGCCAGTAGTATCGGTGCGGGAGGGGGATCCGCGGAGTTCTTC

j_gene: TRBJ2-1
abundance: -
v_gene: TRBV7-9
d_gene: TRBD2
CDR3aa: CASHSLPGAGDNEQFF
CDR3nt: TGTGCCAGCCACTCCCTCCCGGGCGCGGGAGACAATGAGCAGTTCTTC

j_gene: TRBJ1-2
abundance: -
v_gene: TRBV27
d_gene: TRBD1
CDR3aa: CASSSIDRGRFSGYTF
CDR3nt: TGTGCCAGCAGTTCCATCGACAGGGGGCGGTTCAGTGGCTACACCTTC

j_gene: TRBJ1-1
abundance: -
v_gene: TRBV28
d_gene: -
CDR3aa: CASSSPGTKNTEAFF
CDR3nt: TGTGCCAGCAGTTCCCCCGGGACTAAGAACACTGAAGCTTTCTTT

j_gene: TRBJ2-7
abundance: -
v_gene: TRBV7-9
d_gene: -
CDR3aa: CASSFSDGLWSYEQYF
CDR3nt: TGTGCCAGCAGCTTTTCCGACGGGTTGTGGTCCTACGAGCAGTACTTC

j_gene: TRBJ1-1
abundance: once
v_gene: TRBV2
d_gene: TRBD1
CDR3aa: CASNPDRGTEAFF
CDR3nt: TGTGCCAGCAACCCGGACAGGGGCACTGAAGCTTTCTTT

j_gene: TRBJ2-7
abundance: -
v_gene: TRBV5-6
d_gene: -
CDR3aa: CASSRQPQQETYEQYF
CDR3nt: TGTGCCAGCAGCCGACAGCCCCAACAGGAAACCTACGAGCAGTACTTC

j_gene: TRBJ1-2
abundance: -
v_gene: TRBV9
d_gene: -
CDR3aa: CASSVEDSGYGYTF
CDR3nt: TGTGCCAGCAGCGTAGAGGACTCTGGATATGGCTACACCTTC

j_gene: TRBJ2-3
abundance: -
v_gene: TRBV11-2
d_gene: -
CDR3aa: CASSLGLASTDTQYF
CDR3nt: TGTGCCAGCAGCTTAGGCCTGGCCAGCACAGATACGCAGTATTTT

j_gene: TRBJ2-7
abundance: -
v_gene: TRBV28
d_gene: -
CDR3aa: CASSLPANYEQYF
CDR3nt: TGTGCCAGCAGTTTACCCGCGAACTACGAGCAGTACTTC

j_gene: TRBJ2-1
abundance: -
v_gene: TRBV5-4
d_gene: -
CDR3aa: CASSYFGRVNEQFF
CDR3nt: TGTGCCAGCAGCTATTTTGGCAGGGTAAATGAGCAGTTCTTC

j_gene: TRBJ2-7
abundance: -
v_gene: TRBV7-2
d_gene: -
CDR3aa: CASSLALGQGYEQYF
CDR3nt: TGTGCCAGCAGCTTAGCACTTGGCCAGGGTTACGAGCAGTACTTC